This T cell receptor beta chain was recovered during a study of human T cells and chemical hapten exposure. Study information: Each patch test put 0.01% DPC on the upper back, and results were read at 6 days.

The CDR3 loop spans 13 amino acids. The germline gives CDR1 MNHEY, CDR2 SVGEGT. V lost 6 bases and J lost 0, with 8 bases in between. Time point here: patch test 2, 6 weeks after DPC sensitization. The treatment was: therapeutic diphenylcyclopropenone sensitization with weekly scalp DPC. Findings and limits, study-wide: Patch test score rose with PT1 expanded TCR count, significant at thresholds 8, 16 and 32, not 4.

The table lists this clonotype with many counts. As yet, its antigen is unknown. From the RACE reads, TCRdb called clonotypes with MiXCR, one entry per CDR3 protein. The sample contains under 75,000 distinct CDR3 sequences, approximately 9% of which appear only once. The sample in question was whole blood, obtained in connection with sensitization to the hapten diphenylcyclopropenone (DPC). V and J are TRBV6-2 or TRBV6-3 and TRBJ1-1; TRBD1 might be the D (6 bases). The clonotype originates from a woman in her forties or fifties with alopecia areata. Some clones in this sample may be carry-over from other donors' samples. CDR3 region: CASRQGLNTEAFF. DNA of the CDR3: TGTGCCAGCAGACAGGGCCTGAACACTGAAGCTTTCTTT.